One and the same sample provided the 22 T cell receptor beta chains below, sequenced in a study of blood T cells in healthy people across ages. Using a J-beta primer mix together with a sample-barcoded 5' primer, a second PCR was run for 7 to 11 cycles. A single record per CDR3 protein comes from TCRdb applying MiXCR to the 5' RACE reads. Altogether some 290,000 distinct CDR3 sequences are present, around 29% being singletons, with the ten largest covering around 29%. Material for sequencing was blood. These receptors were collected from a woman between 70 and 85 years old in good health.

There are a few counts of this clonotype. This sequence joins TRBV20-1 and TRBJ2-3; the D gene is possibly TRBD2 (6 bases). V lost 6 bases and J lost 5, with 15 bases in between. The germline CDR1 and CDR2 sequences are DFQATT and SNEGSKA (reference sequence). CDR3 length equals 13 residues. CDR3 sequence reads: CSAPTSMGDTQYF. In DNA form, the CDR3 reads TGCAGTGCCCCGACTAGTATGGGAGATACGCAGTATTTT.

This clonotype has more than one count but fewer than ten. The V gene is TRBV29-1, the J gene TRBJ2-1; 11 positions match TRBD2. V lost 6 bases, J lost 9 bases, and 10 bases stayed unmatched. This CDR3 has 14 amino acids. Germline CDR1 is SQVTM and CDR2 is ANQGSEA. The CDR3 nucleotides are TGCAGCGTGGCACTAGCGGGGGTTCGGGGTGAGCAGTTCTTC. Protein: CSVALAGVRGEQFF.

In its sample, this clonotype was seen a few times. Here the CDR3 reads CASSLDTGLFRGYTF. The DNA of the CDR3 is TGTGCCAGCAGCTTAGATACAGGGTTGTTTCGTGGCTACACCTTC. This chain uses TRBV7-2 with TRBJ1-2; the D gene is possibly TRBD1 (6 bases). Germline V gene sequence: CDR1 SGHTA, CDR2 FQGNSA. Trimming removed 1 base at V and 7 bases at J, with 16 bases between. This CDR3 has 15 amino acids.

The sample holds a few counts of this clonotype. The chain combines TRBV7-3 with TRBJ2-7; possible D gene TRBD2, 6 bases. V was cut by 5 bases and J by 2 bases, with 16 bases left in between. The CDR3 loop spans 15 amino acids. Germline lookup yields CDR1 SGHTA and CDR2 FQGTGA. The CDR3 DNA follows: TGTGCCAGCAGCCCCGGAGGGACGGACCCCTACGAGCAGTACTTC. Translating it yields CASSPGGTDPYEQYF.

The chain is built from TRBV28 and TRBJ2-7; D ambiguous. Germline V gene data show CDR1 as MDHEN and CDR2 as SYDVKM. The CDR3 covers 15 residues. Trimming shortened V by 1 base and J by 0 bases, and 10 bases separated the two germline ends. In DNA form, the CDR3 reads TGTGCCAGCAGTTTATCAGGAAGGATCTCCTACGAGCAGTACTTC. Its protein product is CASSLSGRISYEQYF.

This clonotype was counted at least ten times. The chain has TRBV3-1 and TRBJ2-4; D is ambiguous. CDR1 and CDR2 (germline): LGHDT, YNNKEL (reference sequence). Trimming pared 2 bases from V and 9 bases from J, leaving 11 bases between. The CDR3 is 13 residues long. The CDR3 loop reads CASSQPLSGIQYF. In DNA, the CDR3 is TGTGCCAGCAGCCAACCCCTCTCTGGCATTCAGTACTTC.

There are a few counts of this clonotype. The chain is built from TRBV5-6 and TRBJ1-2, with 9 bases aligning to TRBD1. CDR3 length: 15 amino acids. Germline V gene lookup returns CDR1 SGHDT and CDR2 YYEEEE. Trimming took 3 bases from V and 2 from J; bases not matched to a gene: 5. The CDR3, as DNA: TGTGCCAGCAGCTCTGTGGGGACAGGGAACTATGGCTACACCTTC. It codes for CASSSVGTGNYGYTF. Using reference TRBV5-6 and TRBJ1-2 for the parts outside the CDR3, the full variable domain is DAGVTQSPTHLIKTRGQQVTLRCSPKSGHDTVSWYQQALGQGPQFIFQYYEEEERQRGNFPDRFSGHQFPNYSSELNVNALLLGDSALYLCASSSVGTGNYGYTFGSGTRLTVV.

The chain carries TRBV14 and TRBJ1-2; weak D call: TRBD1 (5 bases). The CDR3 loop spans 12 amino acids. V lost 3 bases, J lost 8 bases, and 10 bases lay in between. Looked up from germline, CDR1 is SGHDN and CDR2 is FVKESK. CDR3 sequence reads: CASSQTARGYTF. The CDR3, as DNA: TGTGCCAGCAGCCAGACAGCCCGGGGCTACACCTTC.

The CDR3 loop reads CASSQAPATNEKLFF. The CDR3 coding sequence is TGTGCCAGCAGCCAAGCTCCAGCAACTAATGAAAAACTGTTTTTT. V and J are TRBV14 and TRBJ1-4; the D is unclear. The CDR3 sequence is 15 residues long. Germline loops: CDR1 SGHDN, CDR2 FVKESK. V shed 1 base and J shed 0 bases, with 6 bases lying between them.

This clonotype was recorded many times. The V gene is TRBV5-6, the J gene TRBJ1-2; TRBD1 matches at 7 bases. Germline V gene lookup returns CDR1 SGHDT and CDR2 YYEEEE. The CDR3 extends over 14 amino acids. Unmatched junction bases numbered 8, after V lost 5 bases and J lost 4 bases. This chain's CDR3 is CASSSDRKLYGYTF. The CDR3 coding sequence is TGTGCCAGCAGTTCGGACAGGAAGCTCTATGGCTACACCTTC.

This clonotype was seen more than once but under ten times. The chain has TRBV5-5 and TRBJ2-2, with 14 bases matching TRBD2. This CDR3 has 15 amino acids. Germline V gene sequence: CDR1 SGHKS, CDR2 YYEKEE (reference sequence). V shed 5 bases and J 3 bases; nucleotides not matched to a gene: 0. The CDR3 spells CASRGLAGDTGELFF. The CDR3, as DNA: TGTGCCAGCAGGGGACTAGCGGGAGACACCGGGGAGCTGTTTTTT. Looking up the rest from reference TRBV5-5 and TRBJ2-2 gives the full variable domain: DAGVTQSPTHLIKTRGQQVTLRCSPISGHKSVSWYQQVLGQGPQFIFQYYEKEERGRGNFPDRFSARQFPNYSSELNVNALLLGDSALYLCASRGLAGDTGELFFGEGSRLTVL.

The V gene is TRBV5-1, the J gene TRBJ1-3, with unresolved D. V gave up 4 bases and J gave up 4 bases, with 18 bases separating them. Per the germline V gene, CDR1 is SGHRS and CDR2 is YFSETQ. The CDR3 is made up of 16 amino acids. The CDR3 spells CASSKRPLPEGNTIYF. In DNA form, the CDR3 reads TGCGCCAGCAGCAAACGACCCTTACCCGAAGGAAACACCATATATTTT.

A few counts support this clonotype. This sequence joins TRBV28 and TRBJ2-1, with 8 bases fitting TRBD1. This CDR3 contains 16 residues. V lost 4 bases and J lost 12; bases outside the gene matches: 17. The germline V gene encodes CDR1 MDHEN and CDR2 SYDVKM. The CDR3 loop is CASSSPSGGDRVRQFF. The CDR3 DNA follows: TGTGCCAGCAGTTCCCCCTCAGGGGGCGACAGGGTTCGGCAGTTCTTC. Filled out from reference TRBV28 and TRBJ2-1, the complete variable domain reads DVKVTQSSRYLVKRTGEKVFLECVQDMDHENMFWYRQDPGLGLRLIYFSYDVKMKEKGDIPEGYSVSREKKERFSLILESASTNQTSMYLCASSSPSGGDRVRQFFGPGTRLTVL.

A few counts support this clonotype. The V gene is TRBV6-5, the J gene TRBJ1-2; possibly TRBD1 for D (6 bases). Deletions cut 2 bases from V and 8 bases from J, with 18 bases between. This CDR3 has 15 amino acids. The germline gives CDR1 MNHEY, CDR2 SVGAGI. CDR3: CASSYRTTGARGYTF. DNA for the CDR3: TGTGCCAGCAGTTACCGGACTACGGGGGCTAGGGGCTACACCTTC.

The CDR3 nucleotides are TGTGCCAGCAGTTCAGGGACTCGAAGCGAGACCCAGTACTTC. This codes for CASSSGTRSETQYF. The V and J genes are TRBV6-2 or TRBV6-3 and TRBJ2-1; weak D call: TRBD2 (6 bases). The J call may be wrong; the DNA end is better matched by TRBJ2-5. The V gene's germline CDR1 is MNHEY and CDR2 SVGEGT. The CDR3 spans 14 residues.

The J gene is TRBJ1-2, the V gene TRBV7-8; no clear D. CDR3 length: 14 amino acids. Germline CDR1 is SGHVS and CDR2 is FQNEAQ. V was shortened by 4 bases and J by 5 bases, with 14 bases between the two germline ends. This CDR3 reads CASSSDEVLYGYTF. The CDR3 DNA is TGTGCCAGCAGCTCCGACGAAGTACTTTATGGCTACACCTTC.

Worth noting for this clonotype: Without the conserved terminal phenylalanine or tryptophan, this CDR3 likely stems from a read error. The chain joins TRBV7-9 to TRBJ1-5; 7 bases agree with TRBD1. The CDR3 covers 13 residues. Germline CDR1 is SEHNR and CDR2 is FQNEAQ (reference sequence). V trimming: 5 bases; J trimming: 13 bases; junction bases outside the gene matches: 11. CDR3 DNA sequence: TGTGCCAGCAGCGGACTCGGGACAGTTCAGCAGCATCTT. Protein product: CASSGLGTVQQHL.

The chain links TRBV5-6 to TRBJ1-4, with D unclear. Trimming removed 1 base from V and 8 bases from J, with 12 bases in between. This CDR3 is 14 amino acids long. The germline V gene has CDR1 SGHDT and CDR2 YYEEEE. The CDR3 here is CASSLRGRPEKLFF. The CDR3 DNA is TGTGCCAGCAGCTTGAGAGGACGGCCCGAAAAACTGTTTTTT. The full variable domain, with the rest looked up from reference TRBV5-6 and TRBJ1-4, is DAGVTQSPTHLIKTRGQQVTLRCSPKSGHDTVSWYQQALGQGPQFIFQYYEEEERQRGNFPDRFSGHQFPNYSSELNVNALLLGDSALYLCASSLRGRPEKLFFGSGTQLSVL.

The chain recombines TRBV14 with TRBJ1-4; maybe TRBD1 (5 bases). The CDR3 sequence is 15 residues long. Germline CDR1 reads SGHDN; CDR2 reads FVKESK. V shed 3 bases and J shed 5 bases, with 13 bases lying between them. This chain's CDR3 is CASSQRDGANEKLFF. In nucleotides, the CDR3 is TGTGCCAGCAGCCAGAGGGACGGTGCCAATGAAAAACTGTTTTTT.

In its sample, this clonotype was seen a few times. DNA of the CDR3: TGTGCCAGCAGTTTTCGGCAGGGCGGAAGCTACACCTTC. It specifies CASSFRQGGSYTF. This chain joins TRBV28 and TRBJ1-2; maybe TRBD1 (5 bases). The germline CDR1 and CDR2 sequences are MDHEN and SYDVKM. This CDR3 has 13 residues. Trimming removed 3 bases at V and 9 bases at J, with 14 bases between.

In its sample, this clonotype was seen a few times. The chain's CDR3 is CAISEIVSGLTDTQYF. The CDR3 coding sequence is TGTGCCATCAGTGAGATAGTGTCGGGATTGACAGATACGCAGTATTTT. The chain joins TRBV10-3 to TRBJ2-3, with D possibly matching TRBD2 (5 bases). The V end was cut by 2 bases, the J end by 3 bases, with 15 bases between. The CDR3 totals 16 residues. Germline CDR1 ENHRY, CDR2 SYGVKD.

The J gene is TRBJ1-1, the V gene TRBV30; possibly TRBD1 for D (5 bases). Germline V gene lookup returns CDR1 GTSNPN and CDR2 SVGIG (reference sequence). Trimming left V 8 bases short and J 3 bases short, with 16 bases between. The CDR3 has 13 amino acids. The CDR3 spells CAGALNGYTEAFF. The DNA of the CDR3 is TGTGCCGGGGCATTGAATGGATACACTGAAGCTTTCTTT.